Presented here are 10 T cell receptor beta chains from one specimen sequenced in a study of T cells in localized non-small cell lung cancer. Libraries were prepared by immunoSEQ multiplex PCR; TCRdb keeps only in-frame clonotypes and omits some of them. The repertoire holds almost 8,500 clones, with 55% to 75% as singletons. The sequences come from lymph node tissue, collected before any cancer treatment. These TCRs come from a male donor at least 60 years old with stage I squamous cell lung carcinoma.

The chain has TRBV28 and TRBJ2-3, with D perhaps assigned TRBD1 or TRBD2 (5 bases each). The CDR3 has 13 amino acids. Germline V gene sequence: CDR1 MDHEN, CDR2 SYDVKM. The CDR3 DNA reads TGTGTAACAGTGGGGGAAGGGGCGTATACGCAGTATTTT. Translation gives CVTVGEGAYTQYF. Full variable domain (remainder filled in from reference TRBV28 and TRBJ2-3): DVKVTQSSRYLVKRTGEKVFLECVQDMDHENMFWYRQDPGLGLRLIYFSYDVKMKEKGDIPEGYSVSREKKERFSLILESASTNQTSMYLCVTVGEGAYTQYFGPGTRLTVL.

This clone was seen a single time. V usage is TRBV10-2 and J usage is TRBJ2-2, with TRBD1 matching over 8 bases. Germline V CDR1 and CDR2: WSHSY, SAAADI. This CDR3 has 14 residues. V was pared by 7 bases and J by 0 bases, with 1 base of the junction left unmatched. CDR3 sequence reads: CASTRGPNTGELFF. The DNA of the CDR3 is TGCGCCAGCACCAGGGGGCCGAACACCGGGGAGCTGTTTTTT.

This chain uses TRBV15 with TRBJ2-1; 7 nucleotides match TRBD2. CDR1 is LNHNV and CDR2 is YYDKDF in the germline V gene (reference sequence). V lost 0 bases, J lost 5 bases, and 10 bases stayed unmatched. The CDR3 totals 17 residues. Here the CDR3 DNA reads TGTGCCACCAGCAGAGATCTCGGCGGGAGAGCCGACAATGAGCAGTTCTTC. Translating it yields CATSRDLGGRADNEQFF.

CDR3 sequence reads: CASSVQATSYNEQFF. CDR3 coding DNA: TGTGCCAGCAGCGTGCAAGCGACTTCCTACAATGAGCAGTTCTTC. The V and J genes are TRBV9 and TRBJ2-1; D gene ambiguous. The CDR3 runs to 15 residues. From germline, CDR1 is SGDLS and CDR2 YYNGEE. The V and J ends lost 2 bases and 1 base respectively, with 10 bases between them.

The CDR3 DNA sequence: TGTGCCAGCAGCCCCCCAACGGGAACCAACAAGGACACTGAAGCTTTCTTT. Protein: CASSPPTGTNKDTEAFF. The J gene is TRBJ1-1, the V gene TRBV11-3; D not certain. This CDR3 comprises 17 residues. Trimming took off 5 bases at V and 3 bases at J, with 22 bases between the two ends. CDR1 SGHNT and CDR2 YENEEA come from the germline V gene.

This clone was observed once. The J gene is TRBJ1-1, the V gene TRBV25-1; 8 nucleotides match TRBD1. Trimming took 9 bases from V and 0 from J; bases not matched to a gene: 12. The CDR3 is 16 residues long. Germline loops: CDR1 MGHDK, CDR2 SYGVNS. CDR3 residues: CASPTGAGDVNTEAFF. The CDR3 DNA follows: TGTGCCAGTCCGACAGGGGCTGGTGATGTGAACACTGAAGCTTTCTTT.

V usage is TRBV30 and J usage is TRBJ2-7; D unclear. Germline CDR1 and CDR2: GTSNPN and SVGIG (reference sequence). V lost 0 bases and J 6 bases, leaving 6 bases between the germline ends. The CDR3 covers 11 residues. CDR3 residues: CAWSVSREQYF. CDR3 coding DNA: TGTGCCTGGAGTGTATCACGCGAGCAGTACTTC.

In this sample, this clone turned up a few times. The chain has TRBV9 and TRBJ1-5; D is perhaps TRBD1 (5 bases). The CDR3 consists of 14 residues. Germline V gives CDR1 SGDLS, CDR2 YYNGEE. V was cut by 5 bases and J by 6 bases, with 15 bases left in between. CDR3 sequence: CASSEGNQGQPQHF. DNA for the CDR3: TGTGCCAGCAGTGAGGGGAACCAGGGTCAGCCCCAGCATTTT.

This clone rates as medium-sized. The CDR3 reads CASSPGIAGVHEQYF. CDR3 DNA sequence: TGTGCCAGCAGCCCCGGGATAGCGGGAGTACACGAGCAGTACTTC. This chain uses TRBV11-3 with TRBJ2-7; 9 nucleotides line up with TRBD2. Germline V CDR1 and CDR2: SGHNT, YENEEA. The CDR3 spans 15 residues. V was clipped by 5 bases and J by 5 bases; unmatched bases: 10.

The chain links TRBV19 to TRBJ1-4; a weak D match, TRBD1 (5 bases). Looked up from germline, CDR1 is LNHDA and CDR2 is SQIVND (reference sequence). This CDR3 comprises 12 residues. V lost 11 bases, J lost 7 bases, and 14 bases lay in between. CDR3 bases: TGTGCCGGGGGGGAGGGAAGTGAAAAACTGTTTTTT. This sequence encodes CAGGEGSEKLFF.